The clone carrying this TCR beta chain was detected many times. As yet, its antigen is unknown. Construction of the TCR beta libraries employed iRepertoire HTBI primers in conjunction with Arm-PCR of CDR3 regions. TCRdb re-derived calls from the multiplex PCR reads in MiXCR, one entry per CDR3 protein. Among 350,000 to 500,000 distinct CDR3 sequences listed, roughly 21% were seen once. V gave up 1 base and J gave up 5 bases; unmatched junction bases: 10. CDR3 length equals 15 residues. The germline gives CDR1 DFQATT, CDR2 SNEGSKA (reference sequence). This entry comes from a study of regulatory T cells in long-lasting Graves disease. Overall study findings and caveats: There were preferences for TRBV28, TRBJ1-2 and TRBJ2-5 in persistent disease. No thyroid tissue was studied; the work used peripheral blood only.

Time point reported: persistent/refractory GD, antithyroid drugs over 5 years with positive TRAb. RNA from PBMCs was the source of the TCR library. With EDTA tubes as the receptacles, roughly 9.7 milliliters of peripheral blood were drawn. The sequencing here drew on peripheral blood mononuclear cells (PBMCs), taken when the disease was refractory, from a patient treated with antithyroid drugs. The V and J genes are TRBV20-1 and TRBJ2-7; 8 nucleotides match TRBD1. The source of this sequence is a female donor with Graves disease. The CDR3: CSARVLDRGRDEQYF. CDR3 nucleotides: TGCAGTGCTAGAGTTCTCGACAGGGGAAGGGACGAGCAGTACTTC.